This T cell receptor beta chain emerged from a study of blood T cells in healthy people across ages. Donors ranged from about 6 to 95 years old and were healthy Caucasians in Russia. Every sample had a minimum of 6.5 million PBMCs isolated. General observations from the study: As age increased, TCR beta diversity per million T cells fell in a roughly linear fashion.

Together with a sample-barcoded 5' primer, a J-beta primer mix was included in a second PCR lasting roughly 6 to 12 cycles. Tagging of each cDNA molecule was performed by a template-switch adaptor with 12 random nucleotides. TCRdb re-called the 5' RACE reads through MiXCR, storing one row per CDR3 protein. The sample lists about 830,000 distinct CDR3 sequences, about 62% occurring once. This clonotype was counted between two and nine times. As yet, its antigen is unknown. Trimming shortened V by 0 bases and J by 8 bases, and 14 bases separated the two germline ends. The CDR3 runs 15 residues. Germline V gene sequence: CDR1 LGHNA, CDR2 YNFKEQ.

Sequencing was carried out using blood. The TCR originated in a man younger than 45 in good health. J is TRBJ2-1 and V is TRBV4-2; possibly TRBD1 for D (6 bases). The chain's CDR3 is CASSQDRDTGDEQFF. The CDR3 nucleotides are TGTGCCAGCAGCCAAGATAGGGACACAGGCGATGAGCAGTTCTTC.